This T cell receptor (beta chain) was identified during a study of early T cells in non-severe SARS-CoV-2 infection. Background on the study: Unsorted whole-blood RNA was sequenced in bulk, leaving chains unpaired.

The germline V gene has CDR1 SQVTM and CDR2 ANQGSEA. The V gene lost 0 bases and the J gene lost 4 bases, with 6 bases spanning the gap. The CDR3 is 12 residues long. The library protocol tagged individual cDNA molecules with unique molecular identifiers. TCRdb re-called the 5' RACE reads through MiXCR, storing one row per CDR3 protein. The top ten clones hold about 16% of a sample with tens of thousands of distinct CDR3 sequences, 12% of them seen once. This sequence joins TRBV29-1 and TRBJ2-5; perhaps TRBD2 as D (6 bases). This TCR was sampled from an adult who was a healthcare worker with PCR-confirmed SARS-CoV-2 infection or an uninfected control (not recorded which). Input material: whole blood. CDR3: CSVEDGGETQYF. The CDR3 bases are TGCAGCGTTGAAGACGGGGGAGAGACCCAGTACTTC.